One sample yielded the 4 T cell receptor beta chains listed below, sequenced in a study of CD8+CD57+ T cells in acquired aplastic anemia. Investigators profiled TCR beta VDJ and CDR3 from genomic DNA template. TCRdb re-derived calls from the reads in MiXCR, one entry per CDR3 protein. This sample carries about half a million distinct CDR3 sequences, about a third of them seen once, and the ten largest clones take 0.8% to 0.85%. Those patients picked for sequencing had displayed CD8+CD57+ cell expansion on flow cytometry. Specimen: sorted CD4+, CD8+, or CD8+CD57+ T cells (not recorded which) from PBMCs. The receptor source for this set is a human donor with aplastic anemia.

This chain joins TRBV10-3 and TRBJ2-7, with D unresolved. The CDR3 spans 14 residues. With 6 bases removed from V and 4 bases from J, the gap between germline ends came to 16 bases. The germline gives CDR1 ENHRY, CDR2 SYGVKD. The CDR3 protein is CAISTESWSYEQYF. In DNA, the CDR3 is TGTGCCATCAGCACCGAATCGTGGAGTTACGAGCAGTACTTC.

This clonotype was observed a handful of times. The rearrangement joins TRBV4-2 to TRBJ2-5, with 8 bases lining up with TRBD2. The V and J ends lost 0 bases and 4 bases, in that order; junction bases with no gene match: 10. Germline CDR1 reads LGHNA; CDR2 reads YNFKEQ. There are 17 residues in the CDR3. The CDR3 reads CASSQDFGGAPRETQYF. CDR3 sequence (DNA): TGTGCCAGCAGCCAAGATTTCGGGGGGGCGCCTCGAGAGACCCAGTACTTC.

The CDR3 DNA reads as TGTGCCAGCAGCTTAGTTAGCCTAGCGGGAGCAAACGGTGAGCAGTTCTTC. As protein: CASSLVSLAGANGEQFF. The chain joins TRBV11-2 to TRBJ2-1; 10 bases match TRBD2. The J segment lost 9 bases and the V segment lost 1 base, leaving 12 bases of the junction unmatched. Per germline, CDR1 SGHAT and CDR2 FQNNGV. The CDR3 spans 17 residues.

The chain recombines TRBV25-1 with TRBJ1-6; a possible D gene is TRBD1 (5 bases). Trimming removed 6 bases at V and 7 bases at J, with 28 bases between. The CDR3 length is 19 residues. Germline lookup yields CDR1 MGHDK and CDR2 SYGVNS. As DNA, the CDR3 is TGTGCCAGCAGGCGCTATAGCTCGGGTAGCGGGGGGGGAAATTCACCCCTCCACTTT. Translation gives CASRRYSSGSGGGNSPLHF.